This T cell receptor beta chain came from a study of T cell responses to AZD1222 COVID-19 vaccine. V gave up 2 bases and J gave up 0 bases, with 8 bases separating them. Germline CDR1 and CDR2: MNHEY and SMNVEV (reference sequence). This CDR3 contains 15 residues. Sequencing used immunoSEQ multiplex PCR; TCRdb keeps in-frame clones, though not all of them. The table lists about 42,000 clones, approximately 90% of them singletons. Specimen: peripheral blood, collected 28 days after the second AZD1222 dose. The TCR originated in an adult who received the AZD1222 COVID-19 vaccine. This chain uses TRBV27 with TRBJ2-1; no definite D call. The CDR3 sequence is CASSLGGNSYNEQFF. CDR3 nucleotide sequence: TGTGCCAGCAGTTTAGGCGGCAACTCCTACAATGAGCAGTTCTTC.